The source of this T cell receptor (beta chain) is a study of blood T cell repertoires in COVID-19. Study at large: COVID-19 samples from acute and convalescent phases originated in the United States, Italy and Spain. T cells, B-cell-depleted T cells, or PBMCs supplied cDNA or gDNA.

Per the study methods: Reference gene primer amplification gave nucleated cell count estimates. Measured with immunoSEQ multiplex PCR; TCRdb has only the in-frame clones, and not every one. V and J calls and clone size come straight from that table; D and trimming were deduced from the DNA. The sample gives 40,000 to 60,000 clones, approximately 84% of which show up once; around 4.5% is in the top ten. The source is a man over 45 with active COVID-19. Source material: peripheral blood.

CDR3 sequence reads: CASSYSLLYEQYF. CDR3 in DNA: TGTGCCAGCAGTTATTCCCTATTATACGAGCAGTACTTC. This rearrangement joins TRBV27 to TRBJ2-7; D unclear. The germline V gene has CDR1 MNHEY and CDR2 SMNVEV (reference sequence). Trimming removed 4 bases from V and 4 bases from J, with 11 bases in between. The CDR3 runs to 13 residues.